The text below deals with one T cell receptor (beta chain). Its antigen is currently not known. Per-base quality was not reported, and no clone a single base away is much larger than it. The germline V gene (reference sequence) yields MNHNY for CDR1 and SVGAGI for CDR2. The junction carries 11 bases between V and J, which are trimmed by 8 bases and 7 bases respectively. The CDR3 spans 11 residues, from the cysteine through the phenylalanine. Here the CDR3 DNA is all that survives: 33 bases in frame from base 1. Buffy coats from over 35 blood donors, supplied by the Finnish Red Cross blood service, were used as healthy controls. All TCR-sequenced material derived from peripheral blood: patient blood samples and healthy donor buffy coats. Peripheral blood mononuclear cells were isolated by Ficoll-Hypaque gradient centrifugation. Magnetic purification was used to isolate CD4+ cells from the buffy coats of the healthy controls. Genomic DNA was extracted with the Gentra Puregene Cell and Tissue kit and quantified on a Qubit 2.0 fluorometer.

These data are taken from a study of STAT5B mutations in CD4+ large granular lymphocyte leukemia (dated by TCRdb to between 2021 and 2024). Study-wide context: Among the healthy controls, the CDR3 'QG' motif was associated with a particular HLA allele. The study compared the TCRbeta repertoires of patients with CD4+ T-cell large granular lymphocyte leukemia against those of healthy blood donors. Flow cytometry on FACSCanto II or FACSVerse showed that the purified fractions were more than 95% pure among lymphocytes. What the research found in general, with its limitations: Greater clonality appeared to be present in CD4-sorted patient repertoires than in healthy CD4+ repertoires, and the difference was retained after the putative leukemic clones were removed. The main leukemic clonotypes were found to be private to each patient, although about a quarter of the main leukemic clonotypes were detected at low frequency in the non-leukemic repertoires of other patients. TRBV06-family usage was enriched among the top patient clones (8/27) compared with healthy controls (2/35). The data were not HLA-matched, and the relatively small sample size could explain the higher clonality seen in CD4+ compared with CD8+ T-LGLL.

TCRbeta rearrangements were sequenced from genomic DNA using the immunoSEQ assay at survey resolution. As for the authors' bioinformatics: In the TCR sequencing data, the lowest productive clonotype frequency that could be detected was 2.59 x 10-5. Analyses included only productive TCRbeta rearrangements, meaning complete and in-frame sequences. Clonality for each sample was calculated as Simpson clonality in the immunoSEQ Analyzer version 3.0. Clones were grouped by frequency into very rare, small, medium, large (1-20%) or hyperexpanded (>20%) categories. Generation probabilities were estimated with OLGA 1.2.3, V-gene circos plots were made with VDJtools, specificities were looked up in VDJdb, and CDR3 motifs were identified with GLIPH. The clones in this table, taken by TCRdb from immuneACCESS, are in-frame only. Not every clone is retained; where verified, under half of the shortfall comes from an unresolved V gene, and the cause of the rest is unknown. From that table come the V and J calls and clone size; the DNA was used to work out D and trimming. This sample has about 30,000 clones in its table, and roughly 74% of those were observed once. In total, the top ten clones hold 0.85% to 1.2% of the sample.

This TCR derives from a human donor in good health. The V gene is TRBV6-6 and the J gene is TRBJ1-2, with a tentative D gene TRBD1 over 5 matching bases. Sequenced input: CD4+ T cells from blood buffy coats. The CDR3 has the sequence CASRWGGGYTF. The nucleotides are TGTGCCAGCCGGTGGGGGGGTGGCTACACCTTC.